The clone carrying this T cell receptor beta chain was seen a handful of times. Its antigen is unidentified. These data come from a study of CD8 T cells in ankylosing spondylitis. Study-wide results and limits: Matched synovial fluid from ankylosing spondylitis patients was reported to be enriched for disease-linked clones.

MiXCR was run by TCRdb on the 5' RACE reads, yielding one entry per CDR3 protein. The sample yields about 110,000 distinct CDR3 sequences, about 24% seen once. The CDR3 consists of 16 residues. J lost 5 bases, V lost 4 bases, and 11 bases had no gene match. Germline CDR1 SGHTS, CDR2 YDEGEE. The gene calls are TRBV5-8 and TRBJ2-2, with TRBD2 matching over 7 bases. This TCR derives from a male donor with ankylosing spondylitis. The specimen was synovial fluid, either unsorted or a sorted T cell fraction (not recorded which). Here the CDR3 reads CASSPRGNSGTGELFF. Here the CDR3 DNA reads TGTGCCAGCAGCCCCCGCGGCAATAGCGGGACCGGGGAGCTGTTTTTT.